These T cell receptor beta chains were read from a single sample in a study of blood T cell repertoires in COVID-19. Produced via immunoSEQ multiplex PCR; TCRdb's table is partial and in-frame only. The repertoire holds about 150,000 clones, with around three quarters as singletons. Sequencing used peripheral blood. Receptor source: a middle-aged man with acute or convalescent COVID-19. Each CDR3 is given with its conserved first and last residue. The D gene is left open where the match is weak. Expanded clones are given a class, and other clones once, few, many or no size at all.

v_gene: TRBV14
abundance: .
j_gene: TRBJ2-7
d_gene: TRBD2
CDR3nt: TGTGCCAGCAGCCATCTGGAGGTGGGACTAGCGGGTGAGCAGTACTTC
CDR3aa: CASSHLEVGLAGEQYF

v_gene: TRBV4-1
abundance: .
j_gene: TRBJ1-1
d_gene: .
CDR3nt: TGCGCCAGCAGCCAGTCCACAGGGTTTAGCACTGAAGCTTTCTTT
CDR3aa: CASSQSTGFSTEAFF

v_gene: TRBV7-2
abundance: .
j_gene: TRBJ1-1
d_gene: .
CDR3nt: TGTGCCAGCAGCTCGACTCCCGGGATCGAAGCTTTCTTT
CDR3aa: CASSSTPGIEAFF

v_gene: TRBV7-3
abundance: few
j_gene: TRBJ2-1
d_gene: .
CDR3nt: TGTGCCAGCAGCTCCGCAGGGGTGCCCTACAATGAGCAGTTCTTC
CDR3aa: CASSSAGVPYNEQFF

v_gene: TRBV27
abundance: .
j_gene: TRBJ2-2
d_gene: .
CDR3nt: TGTGCCAGCAGTTACAGGGCGAGGGCCGGGGAGCTGTTTTTT
CDR3aa: CASSYRARAGELFF

v_gene: TRBV21-1
abundance: .
j_gene: TRBJ1-2
d_gene: .
CDR3nt: TGTGCCAGCAGCAAAGAGGGCCTCCGACGAGGGTGCTATGGCTACACCTTC
CDR3aa: CASSKEGLRRGCYGYTF

v_gene: TRBV29-1
abundance: once
j_gene: TRBJ1-5
d_gene: .
CDR3nt: TGCAGCGTTGTAGGTGGGGGCGGACAGCCCCAGCATTTT
CDR3aa: CSVVGGGGQPQHF

v_gene: TRBV9
abundance: .
j_gene: TRBJ2-1
d_gene: TRBD2
CDR3nt: TGTGCCAGCAGTTCGACTAGCGGGGGGGATGAGCAGTTCTTC
CDR3aa: CASSSTSGGDEQFF

v_gene: TRBV24-1
abundance: .
j_gene: TRBJ2-1
d_gene: .
CDR3nt: TGTGCCACCAGTTTAAACAATGAGCAGTTCTTC
CDR3aa: CATSLNNEQFF

v_gene: TRBV6-1
abundance: .
j_gene: TRBJ1-6
d_gene: TRBD1
CDR3nt: TGTGCCAGCAGTGAACAGGACAGGGGCGAGAAAAATTCACCCCTCCACTTT
CDR3aa: CASSEQDRGEKNSPLHF

v_gene: TRBV9
abundance: .
j_gene: TRBJ2-2
d_gene: .
CDR3nt: TGTGCCAGCAGCGTATTTCGGCGGGGCGACGGGGAGCTGTTTTTT
CDR3aa: CASSVFRRGDGELFF

v_gene: TRBV30
abundance: .
j_gene: TRBJ2-3
d_gene: TRBD2
CDR3nt: TGTGCCAGGGGCCGGGGCGGGGGTTTGGATACGCAGTATTTT
CDR3aa: CARGRGGGLDTQYF

v_gene: TRBV27
abundance: .
j_gene: TRBJ1-5
d_gene: .
CDR3nt: TGTGCCAGCAGTTTACAGGGCAATCAGCCCCAGCATTTT
CDR3aa: CASSLQGNQPQHF

v_gene: TRBV11-2
abundance: .
j_gene: TRBJ1-1
d_gene: .
CDR3nt: TGTGCCAGCAGCTTAAAGACCGAGAGGACTGAAGCTTTCTTT
CDR3aa: CASSLKTERTEAFF

v_gene: TRBV13
abundance: .
j_gene: TRBJ1-1
d_gene: TRBD1
CDR3nt: TGTGCCAGCAGCTCCCGGGACAGGGACTACACTGAAGCTTTCTTT
CDR3aa: CASSSRDRDYTEAFF

v_gene: TRBV19
abundance: .
j_gene: TRBJ1-6
d_gene: .
CDR3nt: TGTGCCAGTAGTATATCGGGCGGAGGGGATTCACCCCTCCACTTT
CDR3aa: CASSISGGGDSPLHF

v_gene: TRBV18
abundance: once
j_gene: TRBJ2-1
d_gene: .
CDR3nt: TGTGCCAGCTCACCACCGGTTTTCGGGGTCTACAATGAGCAGTTCTTC
CDR3aa: CASSPPVFGVYNEQFF

v_gene: TRBV6-5
abundance: .
j_gene: TRBJ2-5
d_gene: .
CDR3nt: TGTGCCAGCAGTTACGGTCTGGCAGAGACCCAGTACTTC
CDR3aa: CASSYGLAETQYF

v_gene: TRBV30
abundance: .
j_gene: TRBJ1-5
d_gene: TRBD1
CDR3nt: TGTGCCTGGAGTGTAGGGGCGGCAGGGGGGAGTCAGCCCCAGCATTTT
CDR3aa: CAWSVGAAGGSQPQHF

v_gene: TRBV20-1
abundance: .
j_gene: TRBJ2-2
d_gene: .
CDR3nt: TGCAGTGCTAGTTGGGGGGCCGGGGAGCTGTTTTTT
CDR3aa: CSASWGAGELFF

v_gene: TRBV25-1
abundance: once
j_gene: TRBJ2-3
d_gene: TRBD2
CDR3nt: TGTGCCAGCAGGGCCGTGACTAGCGGGGGCCTTAGCACAGATACGCAGTATTTT
CDR3aa: CASRAVTSGGLSTDTQYF

v_gene: TRBV28
abundance: .
j_gene: TRBJ1-4
d_gene: .
CDR3nt: TGTGCCAGCTTCGAACAGGGAAGGCGGGAAAAACTGTTTTTT
CDR3aa: CASFEQGRREKLFF

v_gene: TRBV5-1
abundance: .
j_gene: TRBJ1-5
d_gene: .
CDR3nt: TGCGCCAGCAGCCCGTATAGCAATCAGCCCCAGCATTTT
CDR3aa: CASSPYSNQPQHF